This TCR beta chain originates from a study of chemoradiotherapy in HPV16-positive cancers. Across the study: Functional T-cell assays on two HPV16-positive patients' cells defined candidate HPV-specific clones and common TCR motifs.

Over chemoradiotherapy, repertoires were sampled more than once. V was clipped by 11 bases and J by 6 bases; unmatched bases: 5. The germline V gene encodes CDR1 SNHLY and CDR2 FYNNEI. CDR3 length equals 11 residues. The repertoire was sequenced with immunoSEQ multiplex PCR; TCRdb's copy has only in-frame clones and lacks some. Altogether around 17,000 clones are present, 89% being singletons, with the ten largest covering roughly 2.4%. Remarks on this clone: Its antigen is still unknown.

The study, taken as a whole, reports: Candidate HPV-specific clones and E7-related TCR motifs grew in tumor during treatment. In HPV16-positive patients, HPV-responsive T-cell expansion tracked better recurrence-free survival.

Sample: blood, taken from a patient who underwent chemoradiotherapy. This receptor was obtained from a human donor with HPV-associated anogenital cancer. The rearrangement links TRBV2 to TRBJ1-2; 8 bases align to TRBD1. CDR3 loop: CAWQGADGYTF. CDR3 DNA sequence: TGTGCCTGGCAGGGGGCCGATGGCTACACCTTC. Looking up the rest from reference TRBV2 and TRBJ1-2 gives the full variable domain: EPEVTQTPSHQVTQMGQEVILRCVPISNHLYFYWYRQILGQKVEFLVSFYNNEISEKSEIFDDQFSVERPDGSNFTLKIRSTKLEDSAMYFCAWQGADGYTFGSGTRLTVV.